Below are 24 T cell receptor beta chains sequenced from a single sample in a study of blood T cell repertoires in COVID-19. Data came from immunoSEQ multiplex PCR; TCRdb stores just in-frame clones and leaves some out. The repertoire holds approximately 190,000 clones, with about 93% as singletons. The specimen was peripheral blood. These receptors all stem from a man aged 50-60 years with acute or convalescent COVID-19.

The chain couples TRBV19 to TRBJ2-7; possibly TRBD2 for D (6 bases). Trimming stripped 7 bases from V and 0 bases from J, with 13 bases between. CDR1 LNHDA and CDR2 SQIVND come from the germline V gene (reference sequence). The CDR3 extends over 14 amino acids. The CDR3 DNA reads TGTGCCAGTACCCCCCGGCGGGGCTCCTACGAGCAGTACTTC. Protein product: CASTPRRGSYEQYF.

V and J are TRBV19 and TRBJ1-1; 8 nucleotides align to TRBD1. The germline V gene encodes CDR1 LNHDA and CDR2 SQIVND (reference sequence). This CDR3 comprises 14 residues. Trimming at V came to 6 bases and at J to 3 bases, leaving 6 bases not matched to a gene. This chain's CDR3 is CASRKDRGDTEAFF. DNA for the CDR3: TGTGCCAGTAGAAAAGACAGGGGTGACACTGAAGCTTTCTTT.

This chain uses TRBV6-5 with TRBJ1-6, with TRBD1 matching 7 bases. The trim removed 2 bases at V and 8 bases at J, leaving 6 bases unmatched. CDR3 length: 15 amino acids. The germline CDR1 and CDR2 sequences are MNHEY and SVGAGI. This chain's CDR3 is CASSYLDRVYSPLHF. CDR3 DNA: TGTGCCAGCAGTTACCTAGACAGGGTTTATTCACCCCTCCACTTT.

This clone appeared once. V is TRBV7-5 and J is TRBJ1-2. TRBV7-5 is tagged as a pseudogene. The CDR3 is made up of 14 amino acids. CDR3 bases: TGTGTCAGGCGGGACGGACTACATAACTATGGCTACACCTTC. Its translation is CVRRDGLHNYGYTF.

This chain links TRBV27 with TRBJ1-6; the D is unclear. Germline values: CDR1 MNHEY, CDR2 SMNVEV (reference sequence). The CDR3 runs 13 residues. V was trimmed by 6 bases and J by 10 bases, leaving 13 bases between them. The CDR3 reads CASSPHPRSPLHF. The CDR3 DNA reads TGTGCCAGCAGCCCTCATCCCAGATCACCCCTCCACTTT.

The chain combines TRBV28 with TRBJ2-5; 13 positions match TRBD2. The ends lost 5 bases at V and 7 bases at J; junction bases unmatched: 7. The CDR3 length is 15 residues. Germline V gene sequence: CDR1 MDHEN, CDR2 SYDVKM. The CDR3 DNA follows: TGTGCCAGCAGTCAGACTAGCGGGGGGCCGGGGACCCAGTACTTC. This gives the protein CASSQTSGGPGTQYF.

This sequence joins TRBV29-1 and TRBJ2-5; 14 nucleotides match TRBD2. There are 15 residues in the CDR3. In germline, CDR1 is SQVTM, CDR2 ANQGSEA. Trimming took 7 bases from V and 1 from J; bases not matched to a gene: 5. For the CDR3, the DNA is TGCAGCGCGGGGACTAGCGGGAGAACCCAAGAGACCCAGTACTTC. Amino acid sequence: CSAGTSGRTQETQYF.

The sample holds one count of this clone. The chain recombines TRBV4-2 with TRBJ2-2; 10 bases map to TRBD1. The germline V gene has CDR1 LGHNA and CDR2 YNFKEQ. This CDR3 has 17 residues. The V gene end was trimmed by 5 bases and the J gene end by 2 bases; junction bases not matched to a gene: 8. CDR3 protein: CASSNRTGGLNTGELFF. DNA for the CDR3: TGTGCCAGCAGCAACCGGACAGGGGGACTCAACACCGGGGAGCTGTTTTTT.

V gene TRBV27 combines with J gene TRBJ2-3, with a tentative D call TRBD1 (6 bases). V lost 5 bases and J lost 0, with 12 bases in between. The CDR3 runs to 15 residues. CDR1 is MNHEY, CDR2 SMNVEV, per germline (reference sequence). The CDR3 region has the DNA TGTGCCAGCAGTCCCGGGACATTGAGCACAGATACGCAGTATTTT. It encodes CASSPGTLSTDTQYF.

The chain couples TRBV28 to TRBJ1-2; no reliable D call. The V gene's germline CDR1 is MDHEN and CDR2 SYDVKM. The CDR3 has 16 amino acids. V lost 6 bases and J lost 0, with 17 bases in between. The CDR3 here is CASSPAAGSANYGYTF. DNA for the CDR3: TGTGCCAGCAGCCCGGCCGCGGGGAGCGCTAACTATGGCTACACCTTC.

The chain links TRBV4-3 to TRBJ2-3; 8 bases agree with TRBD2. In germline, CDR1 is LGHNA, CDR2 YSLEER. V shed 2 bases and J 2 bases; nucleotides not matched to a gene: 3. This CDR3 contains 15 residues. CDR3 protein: CASSQQRGYTDTQYF. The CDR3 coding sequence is TGCGCCAGCAGCCAACAGCGGGGGTACACAGATACGCAGTATTTT.

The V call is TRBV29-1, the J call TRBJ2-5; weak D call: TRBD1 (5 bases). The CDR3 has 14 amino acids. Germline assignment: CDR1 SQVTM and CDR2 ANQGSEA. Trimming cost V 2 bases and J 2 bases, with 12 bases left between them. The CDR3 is CSVESPWTQETQYF. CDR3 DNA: TGCAGCGTTGAATCCCCGTGGACACAAGAGACCCAGTACTTC.

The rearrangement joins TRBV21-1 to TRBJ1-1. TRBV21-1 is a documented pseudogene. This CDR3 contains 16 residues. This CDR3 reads CASRARIATQCTEAFF. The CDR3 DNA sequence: TGTGCCAGCAGGGCAAGAATAGCTACACAATGCACTGAAGCTTTCTTT.

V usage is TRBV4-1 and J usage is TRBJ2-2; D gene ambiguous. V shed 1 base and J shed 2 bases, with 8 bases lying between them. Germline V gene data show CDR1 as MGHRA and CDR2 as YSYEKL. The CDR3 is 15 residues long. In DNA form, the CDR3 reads TGCGCCAGCAGCCAAGGAAGTAGCAACACCGGGGAGCTGTTTTTT. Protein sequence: CASSQGSSNTGELFF.

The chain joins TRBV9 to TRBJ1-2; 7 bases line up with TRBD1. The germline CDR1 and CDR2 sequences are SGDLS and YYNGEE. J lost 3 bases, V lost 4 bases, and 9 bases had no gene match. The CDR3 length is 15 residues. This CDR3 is CASSTRPTGDYGYTF. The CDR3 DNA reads TGTGCCAGCAGCACGCGACCCACAGGGGACTATGGCTACACCTTC.

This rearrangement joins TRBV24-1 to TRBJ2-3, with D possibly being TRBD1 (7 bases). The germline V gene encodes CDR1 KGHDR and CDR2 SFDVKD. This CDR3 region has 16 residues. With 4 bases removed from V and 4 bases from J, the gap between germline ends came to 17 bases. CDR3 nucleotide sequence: TGTGCCACCAGTGACCCCATGACAGGGAGGCCAGATACGCAGTATTTT. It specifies CATSDPMTGRPDTQYF.

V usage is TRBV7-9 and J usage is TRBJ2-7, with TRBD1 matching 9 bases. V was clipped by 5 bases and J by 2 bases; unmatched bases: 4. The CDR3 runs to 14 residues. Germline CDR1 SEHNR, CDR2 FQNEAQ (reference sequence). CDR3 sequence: CASSPRTGAYEQYV. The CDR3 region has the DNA TGTGCCAGCAGCCCCCGGACAGGGGCCTACGAGCAGTACGTC.

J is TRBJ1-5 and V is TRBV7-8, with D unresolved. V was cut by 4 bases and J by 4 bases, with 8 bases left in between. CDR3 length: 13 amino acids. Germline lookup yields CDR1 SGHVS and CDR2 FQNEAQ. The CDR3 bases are TGTGCCAGCAGCTCCCCAGGTAATCAGCCCCAGCATTTT. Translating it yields CASSSPGNQPQHF.

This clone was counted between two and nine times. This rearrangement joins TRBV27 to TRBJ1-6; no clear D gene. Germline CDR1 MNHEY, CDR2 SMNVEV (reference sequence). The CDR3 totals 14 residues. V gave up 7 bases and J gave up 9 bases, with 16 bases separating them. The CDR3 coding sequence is TGTGCCAGCAACCGAGGACGTGCGGGTTCACCCCTCCACTTT. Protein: CASNRGRAGSPLHF.

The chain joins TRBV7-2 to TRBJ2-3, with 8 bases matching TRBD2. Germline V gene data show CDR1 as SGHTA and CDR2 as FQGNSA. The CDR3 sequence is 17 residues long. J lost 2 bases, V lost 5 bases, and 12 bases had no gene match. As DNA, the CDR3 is TGTGCCAGCAGCCTCCTAGGAGGGACTAGGCCCACAGATACGCAGTATTTT. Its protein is CASSLLGGTRPTDTQYF.

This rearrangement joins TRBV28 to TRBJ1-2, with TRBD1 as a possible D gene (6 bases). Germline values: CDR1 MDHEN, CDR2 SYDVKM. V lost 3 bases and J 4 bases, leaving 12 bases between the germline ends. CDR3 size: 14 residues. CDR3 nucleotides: TGTGCCAGCAGTTTCCCCCGGGACATCTATGGCTACACCTTC. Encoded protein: CASSFPRDIYGYTF.

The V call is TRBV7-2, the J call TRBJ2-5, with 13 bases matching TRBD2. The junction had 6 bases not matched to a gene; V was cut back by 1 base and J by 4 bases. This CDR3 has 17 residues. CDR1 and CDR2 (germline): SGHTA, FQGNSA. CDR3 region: CASSLELAGGLGETQYF. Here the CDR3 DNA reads TGTGCCAGCAGCTTAGAACTAGCGGGGGGGCTGGGAGAGACCCAGTACTTC.

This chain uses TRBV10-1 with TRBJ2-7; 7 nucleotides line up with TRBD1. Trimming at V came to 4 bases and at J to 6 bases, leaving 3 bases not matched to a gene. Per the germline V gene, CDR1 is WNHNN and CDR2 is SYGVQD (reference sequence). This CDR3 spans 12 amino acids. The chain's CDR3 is CASSGQGFEQYF. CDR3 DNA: TGCGCCAGCAGTGGACAGGGTTTCGAGCAGTACTTC.

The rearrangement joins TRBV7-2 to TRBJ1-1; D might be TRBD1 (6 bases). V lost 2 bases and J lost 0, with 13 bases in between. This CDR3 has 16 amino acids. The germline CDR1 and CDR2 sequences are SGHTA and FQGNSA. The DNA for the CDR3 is TGTGCCAGCAGCTTAAGCGACAGGTCGGTGAACACTGAAGCTTTCTTT. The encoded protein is CASSLSDRSVNTEAFF. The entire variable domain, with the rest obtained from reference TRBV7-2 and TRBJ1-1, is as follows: GAGVSQSPSNKVTEKGKDVELRCDPISGHTALYWYRQSLGQGLEFLIYFQGNSAPDKSGLPSDRFSAERTGGSVSTLTIQRTQQEDSAVYLCASSLSDRSVNTEAFFGQGTRLTVV.